A single TCR beta chain is shown here with its context. As yet, its antigen is unknown. These data are taken from a study of post-analysis software for immune sequencing data. General study results and limits: With TRBV5-6, TRBV5-1 and TRBV20-1 included, five TRBV segments were more frequent in patients than in controls.

cDNA libraries for TCR beta contained unique molecular identifiers. TCRdb ran MiXCR on the PCR reads and lists one entry per CDR3 protein. The data hold roughly 800,000 distinct CDR3 sequences, with 30% observed a single time. Germline V gives CDR1 SQVTM, CDR2 ANQGSEA. The CDR3 is made up of 14 amino acids. The ends lost 5 bases at V and 5 bases at J; junction bases unmatched: 8. The receptor's source is a girl between 5 and 17 years old with multiple sclerosis. The chain is built from TRBV29-1 and TRBJ1-2; 10 bases agree with TRBD1. Sequencing was performed on blood. The CDR3 reads CSVFTGQGLYGYTF. The CDR3 coding sequence is TGCAGCGTTTTCACGGGACAGGGGCTTTATGGCTACACCTTC.